This T cell receptor (beta chain) appears in the sequencing data of a study of T cells in Graves' hyperthyroidism and ophthalmopathy. Study summary: It was at initial diagnosis, before any treatment, that peripheral blood was collected.

A patient was excluded if there was uncontrolled infection, other autoimmune disease, pregnancy or lactation. Amplification of TCR beta CDR3 regions was performed using RNA transcripts as template. First-round RT-PCR of the TCR CDR3 relied on the HTBI primer set. TCRdb itself ran the multiplex PCR reads through MiXCR, one entry per CDR3 protein. The sample records roughly 380,000 distinct CDR3 sequences, approximately 14% being singletons. This clonotype came up a few times. With V trimmed by 4 bases and J by 3 bases, 6 bases remained unmatched. CDR3 length equals 14 residues. Germline assignment: CDR1 MNHEY and CDR2 SMNVEV (reference sequence).

The sample consisted of blood. The chain carries TRBV27 and TRBJ2-7; 7 nucleotides align to TRBD2. The sequence was collected from a woman in her late teens or twenties with Graves' hyperthyroidism. The CDR3 loop reads CASSSLAVNYEQYF. CDR3 coding DNA: TGTGCCAGCAGTTCCCTAGCGGTTAACTACGAGCAGTACTTC.